This T cell receptor (beta chain) was recorded in a study of beta chain features in type 1 diabetes. Study overall: Patients looked much like healthy donors when it came to age, gender and cell yields. Study-wide findings and caveats: All four CD4+ subsets from Type 1 diabetes patients carried moderately but significantly shorter TCRB CDR3s.

This clone is a singleton in its sample. Its antigen is unknown. The CDR3 covers 14 residues. V gave up 0 bases and J gave up 2 bases, with 9 bases separating them. In germline, CDR1 is SGDLS, CDR2 YYNGEE. A heparinised blood draw that averaged about 110 mL was obtained once from each donor. Stem cell-like memory, regulatory, central memory and naive CD4+ cells were sorted via CD45RO/CCR7/CD25/CD127/CD95/CD27. Isolated RNA was reverse transcribed in full, so expressed TCRB transcripts were sequenced. An average roughly 3.6 million reads came from naive, central memory and regulatory T cell samples. Sequencing used immunoSEQ multiplex PCR; TCRdb keeps in-frame clones, though not all of them. Among around 250,000 clones, roughly 20% were seen once, and the ten largest hold 0.028%.

This receptor was taken from a woman aged 40-49 years with type 1 diabetes. The chain carries TRBV9 and TRBJ2-7, with D tentatively TRBD1 (6 bases). The sample was naive CD4+ T cells from blood. The CDR3 nucleotides are TGTGCCAGCAGCGTAGAACAGGGCACCTACGAGCAGTACTTC. Translating gives CASSVEQGTYEQYF.